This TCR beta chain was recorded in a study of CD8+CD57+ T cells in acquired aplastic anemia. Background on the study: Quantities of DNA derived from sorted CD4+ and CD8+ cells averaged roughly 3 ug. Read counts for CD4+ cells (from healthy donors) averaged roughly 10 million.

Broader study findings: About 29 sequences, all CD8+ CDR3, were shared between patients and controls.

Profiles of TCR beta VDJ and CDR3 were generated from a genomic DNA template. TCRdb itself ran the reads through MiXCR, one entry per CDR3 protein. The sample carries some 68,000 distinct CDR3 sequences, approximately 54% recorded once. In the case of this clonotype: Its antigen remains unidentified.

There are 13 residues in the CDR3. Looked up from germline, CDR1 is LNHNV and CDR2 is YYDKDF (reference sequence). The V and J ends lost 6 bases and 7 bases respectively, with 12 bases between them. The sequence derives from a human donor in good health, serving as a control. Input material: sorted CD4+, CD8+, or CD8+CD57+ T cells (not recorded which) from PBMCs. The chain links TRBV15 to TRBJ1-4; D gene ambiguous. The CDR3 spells CATSFVEGEKLFF. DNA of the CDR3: TGTGCCACCAGTTTCGTGGAAGGTGAAAAACTGTTTTTT.